The sequence of this TCR beta chain was determined in a study of T cells in Graves' hyperthyroidism and ophthalmopathy. Study information: Prior to any treatment, at the point of initial diagnosis, peripheral blood was collected. Study-level points and caveats: From stable hyperthyroidism, ophthalmopathy was set apart by a 13 V-J model.

It was RNA transcripts that yielded the amplified TCR beta CDR3 regions. The HTBI primer set drove a first-round RT-PCR of the TCR CDR3. TCRdb reanalysed the multiplex PCR reads using MiXCR and keeps one entry per CDR3 protein. This table holds a few hundred thousand distinct CDR3 sequences, 21% found once. Trimming cost V 5 bases and J 13 bases, with 12 bases left between them. Germline V gene sequence: CDR1 MNHEY, CDR2 SMNVEV (reference sequence). The CDR3 spans 11 residues. Comment on this clonotype: The antigen is unknown.

V usage is TRBV27 and J usage is TRBJ2-1; D possibly corresponds to TRBD1 (5 bases). This TCR came from a woman aged 45-60 years with Graves' hyperthyroidism. Material for sequencing was blood. In DNA form, the CDR3 reads TGTGCCAGCAGTCTTGGGGCTACTCAGTTCTTC. It encodes CASSLGATQFF.